Listed below are T cell receptor beta chains from one sample, sequenced in a study of monozygotic twins with inflammatory bowel disease. With the 5' RACE reads reprocessed, TCRdb shows one record per CDR3 protein and no DNA. In total, the table holds more than 300,000 distinct CDR3 sequences. What was sequenced was blood. The receptors were gathered from a human donor with ulcerative colitis or Crohn's disease, or a healthy co-twin of an affected twin (not recorded which). CDR3s include the opening cysteine and the closing phenylalanine or tryptophan.

V	J	CDR3
TRBV18	TRBJ1-3	CASSPPGLGGNTIYF
TRBV4-3	TRBJ2-2	CASSQPPGSPVYTGELFF
TRBV5-1	TRBJ2-7	CASNQRPGGEWVQYF
TRBV4-3	TRBJ1-4	CASSQVSGAGDEKLFF
TRBV11-1	TRBJ2-5	CASGSTLTGTSGGLLETQYF
TRBV29-1	TRBJ1-1	CSVIFRGELGTEAFF
TRBV11-2	TRBJ1-1	CASSLTQGYTEAFF
TRBV20-1	TRBJ2-1	CSQPQSSYNEQFF
TRBV9	TRBJ2-3	CASSVARLTDTQYF
TRBV29-1	TRBJ2-1	CSDRDFLNEQFF
TRBV7-2	TRBJ2-7	CASSPTAGWNEQYF
TRBV9	TRBJ1-6	CASSPSGGANSPLHF
TRBV10-3	TRBJ1-1	CAISPGQNMNTEAFF
TRBV5-1	TRBJ1-4	CASQWTGGEKLFF
TRBV20-1	TRBJ1-5	CSATKGGQGNRWNQPQHF
TRBV4-1	TRBJ1-4	CASSASYLDSSGKLFF
TRBV7-2	TRBJ2-4	CASSLVGGTGAKNIQYF
TRBV7-2	TRBJ2-1	CASSLGGGSRPYNEQFF
TRBV20-1	TRBJ2-1	CSARELAGGINEQFF
TRBV5-1	TRBJ2-1	CASSLEAGGPWNEQFF
TRBV5-1	TRBJ2-2	CASSAPSASNTGELFF
TRBV18	TRBJ1-4	CASSRAPNEKLFF
TRBV20-1	TRBJ1-4	CSAHSRSGHEKLFF
TRBV3-1	TRBJ1-5	CASSQLFLAGWGNQPQHF
TRBV6-4	TRBJ1-2	CASSVGGGGNYGYTF
TRBV24-1	TRBJ2-1	CATSTRGTGGNEQFF
TRBV5-1	TRBJ1-6	CASSFTDTNSPLHF
TRBV5-6	TRBJ2-7	CASSLANGVYYEQYF
TRBV9	TRBJ2-5	CASSVGLDLRGETQYF
TRBV7-9	TRBJ1-4	CASSLFYEKLFF
TRBV7-2	TRBJ2-1	CASSLKRGGVDEQFF
TRBV5-4	TRBJ2-1	CASSLSGGEYNEQFF
TRBV5-1	TRBJ2-2	CASSFRQENTGELFF
TRBV7-9	TRBJ2-7	CASSLDRGNDEQYF
TRBV6-1	TRBJ2-5	CASTLTGGQETQYF
TRBV12-3/TRBV12-4	TRBJ1-1	CASSFLGPMNTEAFF
TRBV20-1	TRBJ2-1	CRTSGGGRPGEQFF
TRBV18	TRBJ2-7	CASAQNEGTEKPYEQYF
TRBV7-3	TRBJ2-1	CASSLTEGYNEQFF
TRBV2	TRBJ2-1	CASMMAGTSNEQFF
TRBV14	TRBJ2-7	CASSLRTSNSYEQYF
TRBV11-2	TRBJ1-4	CASSRTGGTNEKLFF
TRBV19	TRBJ1-1	CASSFTLDSEAFF
TRBV4-3	TRBJ2-3	CASSQDHSGNPPDTQYF
TRBV3-1	TRBJ1-5	CASSQGPGTGGRNQPQHF
TRBV3-1	TRBJ2-5	CASSPLGLVGWETQYF
TRBV29-1	TRBJ2-1	CSGAGGPNEQFF
TRBV18	TRBJ1-5	CASSPPGQTEYQPQHF
TRBV10-2	TRBJ2-1	CASSEYFSGGPHEQFF
TRBV10-3	TRBJ2-7	CAISATLRTGYEQYF
TRBV14	TRBJ2-2	CASSQYSTGPNTGELFF
TRBV7-2	TRBJ2-1	CASTPFVGYYNEQFF
TRBV11-1	TRBJ2-3	CASSVAVDTQYF